These 23 T cell receptor beta chains were sequenced from one sample in a study of blood T cell repertoires in COVID-19. Produced via immunoSEQ multiplex PCR; TCRdb's table is partial and in-frame only. Among 200,000 to 300,000 clones listed, 70% to 90% were seen once. The source material was peripheral blood. The receptors stem from a woman aged 55-70 years with active or convalescent COVID-19.

The CDR3 coding sequence is TGTGCCACCAGCAGAGATCAGGGAGGTTTCTACAATGAGCAGTTCTTC. Protein: CATSRDQGGFYNEQFF. The rearrangement joins TRBV15 to TRBJ2-1; D possibly corresponds to TRBD2 (6 bases). This CDR3 has 16 amino acids. CDR1 is LNHNV and CDR2 is YYDKDF in the germline V gene (reference sequence). Trimming took 0 bases from V and 3 from J, leaving 12 bases between them.

This sequence joins TRBV27 and TRBJ2-2; no firm D call. Trimming shortened V by 4 bases and J by 8 bases, and 11 bases separated the two germline ends. This CDR3 has 13 residues. Germline assignment: CDR1 MNHEY and CDR2 SMNVEV (reference sequence). CDR3 coding DNA: TGTGCCAGCAGTTCGACAAGAACTGGGGAGCTGTTTTTT. Translation gives CASSSTRTGELFF.

V and J are TRBV28 and TRBJ1-2, with TRBD1 as a possible D gene (6 bases). Looked up from germline, CDR1 is MDHEN and CDR2 is SYDVKM. V lost 6 bases, J lost 5 bases, and 13 bases lay in between. The CDR3 sequence is 13 residues long. CDR3 in amino acids: CASSSGQLYGYTF. The CDR3 nucleotides read TGTGCCAGCAGCTCAGGACAGTTATATGGCTACACCTTC.

The J gene is TRBJ1-2, the V gene TRBV27; maybe TRBD1 (6 bases). Germline V gene sequence: CDR1 MNHEY, CDR2 SMNVEV (reference sequence). V was pared by 2 bases and J by 2 bases, with 12 bases between. The CDR3 totals 15 residues. The CDR3 region has the DNA TGTGCCAGCAGTTTAGCAGGGGCCCCCAACTATGGCTACACCTTC. It codes for CASSLAGAPNYGYTF.

The chain couples TRBV7-9 to TRBJ2-1; 11 bases are a match to TRBD2. Per the germline V gene, CDR1 is SEHNR and CDR2 is FQNEAQ (reference sequence). J was trimmed by 4 bases and V by 3 bases; bases with no gene match: 2. This CDR3 is built from 15 residues. In DNA, the CDR3 is TGTGCCAGCAGCTTTAGCGGGAGGGAGTACAATGAGCAGTTCTTC. Its protein is CASSFSGREYNEQFF.

This clone was seen only once. The chain links TRBV3-1 (or the pseudogene TRBV3-2) to TRBJ2-6; weak D call: TRBD2 (5 bases). Germline V gene lookup returns CDR1 LGHDT and CDR2 YNNKEL (reference sequence). The ends were cut back, 5 bases at V and 0 bases at J, with 8 bases in the middle. The CDR3 extends over 15 amino acids. In nucleotides, the CDR3 is TGTGCCAGCAGCAACGGGGTCTCTGGGGCCAACGTCCTGACTTTC. Residues: CASSNGVSGANVLTF.

V gene TRBV6-4 combines with J gene TRBJ2-1; no clear D. CDR1 and CDR2 (germline): MRHNA, SNTAGT. The V end was cut by 2 bases, the J end by 0 bases, with 8 bases between. CDR3 length equals 15 residues. The CDR3: CASSDAASSYNEQFF. DNA for the CDR3: TGTGCCAGCAGTGACGCCGCGAGCTCCTACAATGAGCAGTTCTTC.

Turning to this clone: This CDR3 is also generated by other DNA sequences in the sample. The chain joins TRBV6-5 to TRBJ2-2; 10 bases are a match to TRBD2. CDR1 is MNHEY and CDR2 is SVGAGI in the germline V gene. The CDR3 has 15 residues. Losses at the gene ends were 7 bases for V and 0 bases for J; bases not matched to a gene: 2. CDR3 amino acids: CASTSGGANTGELFF. The DNA of the CDR3 is TGTGCCAGCACAAGCGGGGGGGCGAACACCGGGGAGCTGTTTTTT.

This chain links TRBV7-9 with TRBJ2-2, with 9 positions matching TRBD1. The CDR3 runs to 12 residues. Trimming cost V 4 bases and J 13 bases; bases outside gene matches: 4. Germline lookup yields CDR1 SEHNR and CDR2 FQNEAQ (reference sequence). The chain's CDR3 is CASSYGQGRLFF. DNA of the CDR3: TGTGCCAGCAGCTACGGACAGGGGAGGCTGTTTTTT.

This chain uses TRBV2 with TRBJ2-3; 7 positions match TRBD2. V shed 2 bases and J 3 bases; nucleotides not matched to a gene: 14. The CDR3 extends over 18 amino acids. Per germline, CDR1 SNHLY and CDR2 FYNNEI. CDR3 amino acids: CASSETSAAISRTDTQYF. The CDR3 DNA follows: TGTGCCAGCAGTGAAACTAGCGCTGCAATCAGTAGGACAGATACGCAGTATTTT.

The gene calls are TRBV29-1 and TRBJ2-1; 7 bases agree with TRBD2. Germline CDR1 SQVTM, CDR2 ANQGSEA. The CDR3 extends over 13 amino acids. V trimming: 4 bases; J trimming: 6 bases; junction bases outside the gene matches: 6. CDR3 sequence reads: CSVGWGEGNEQFF. DNA for the CDR3: TGCAGCGTTGGATGGGGGGAGGGCAATGAGCAGTTCTTC.

The V and J genes are TRBV7-2 and TRBJ2-5; 11 bases match TRBD2. V gave up 8 bases and J gave up 5 bases; unmatched junction bases: 7. Looked up from germline, CDR1 is SGHTA and CDR2 is FQGNSA. The CDR3 contains 14 residues. Here the CDR3 DNA reads TGTGCCAGCGGTCTAGCGGGGGGAGGGGAGACCCAGTACTTC. Protein sequence: CASGLAGGGETQYF.

This clone was seen only once. The J gene is TRBJ2-1, the V gene TRBV19; TRBD2 agrees at 8 bases. Germline loops: CDR1 LNHDA, CDR2 SQIVND (reference sequence). The CDR3 extends over 17 amino acids. V was clipped by 6 bases and J by 3 bases; unmatched bases: 13. CDR3 nucleotides: TGTGCCAGTAGCAACCTACTGGGACTAGACATCTACAATGAGCAGTTCTTC. Translation: CASSNLLGLDIYNEQFF.

This clone came up a few times. This chain uses TRBV7-6 with TRBJ2-7; 11 bases agree with TRBD2. This CDR3 is built from 17 residues. Trimming at V came to 1 base and at J to 0 bases, leaving 5 bases not matched to a gene. The V gene's germline CDR1 is SGHVS and CDR2 FNYEAQ. The CDR3 is CASSLGVAGGPSYEQYF. DNA for the CDR3: TGTGCCAGCAGCTTAGGTGTAGCGGGAGGGCCCTCCTACGAGCAGTACTTC.

The chain has TRBV6-5 and TRBJ2-3, with 7 nucleotides matching TRBD2. The CDR3 totals 14 residues. Germline assignment: CDR1 MNHEY and CDR2 SVGAGI. V shed 10 bases, J shed 1 base, and the junction held 8 bases outside the gene matches. The CDR3 sequence: CATYSGARTDTQYF. The CDR3 nucleotides read TGTGCCACCTACAGCGGGGCCCGCACAGATACGCAGTATTTT.

The chain combines TRBV15 with TRBJ1-5; no clear D gene. Trimming cost V 0 bases and J 4 bases, with 10 bases left between them. This CDR3 comprises 15 residues. Germline lookup yields CDR1 LNHNV and CDR2 YYDKDF (reference sequence). CDR3 protein: CATSREVLANQPQHF. CDR3 bases: TGTGCCACCAGCAGAGAGGTACTTGCTAATCAGCCCCAGCATTTT.

The CDR3 DNA is TGTGCCAGCAGCTCCCCGGGACAGGGGTTATCAGCGAGCAATCAGCCCCAGCATTTT. Encoded protein: CASSSPGQGLSASNQPQHF. This chain joins TRBV6-2 or TRBV6-3 and TRBJ1-5; the match to TRBD1 covers 10 bases. The junction had 15 bases not matched to a gene; V was cut back by 6 bases and J by 1 base. Per germline, CDR1 MNHEY and CDR2 SVGEGT. This CDR3 is 19 amino acids long.

The chain joins TRBV4-2 to TRBJ1-2; D might be TRBD1 (6 bases). The CDR3 totals 15 residues. V was cut by 0 bases and J by 3 bases, with 11 bases left in between. The germline gives CDR1 LGHNA, CDR2 YNFKEQ. In nucleotides, the CDR3 is TGTGCCAGCAGCCAAGACAACAGGGTAGACTATGGCTACACCTTC. This codes for CASSQDNRVDYGYTF.

The genes are TRBV7-2 and TRBJ1-1; D gene unclear. This CDR3 has 14 amino acids. The ends were cut back, 0 bases at V and 3 bases at J, with 8 bases in the middle. Germline V gives CDR1 SGHTA, CDR2 FQGNSA. CDR3 amino acids: CASSLAGVDTEAFF. CDR3 DNA sequence: TGTGCCAGCAGCTTAGCCGGGGTGGACACTGAAGCTTTCTTT.

V and J are TRBV7-2 and TRBJ2-5; 7 bases are a match to TRBD1. This CDR3 has 13 amino acids. Unmatched junction bases numbered 5, after V lost 6 bases and J lost 4 bases. Germline CDR1 is SGHTA and CDR2 is FQGNSA. CDR3 loop: CASSPTGPETQYF. The CDR3 DNA follows: TGTGCCAGCAGTCCGACAGGGCCAGAGACCCAGTACTTC.

The V and J genes are TRBV11-3 and TRBJ2-1, with unresolved D. The germline V gene has CDR1 SGHNT and CDR2 YENEEA. The CDR3 length is 13 residues. With 2 bases removed from V and 7 bases from J, the gap between germline ends came to 9 bases. CDR3 sequence: CASSLNSENEQFF. CDR3 DNA: TGTGCCAGCAGCTTAAATTCGGAGAATGAGCAGTTCTTC.

This clone came up a few times. The gene calls are TRBV7-9 and TRBJ2-1, with D tentatively TRBD2 (6 bases). This CDR3 has 14 residues. Trimming removed 4 bases at V and 4 bases at J, with 11 bases between. Looked up from germline, CDR1 is SEHNR and CDR2 is FQNEAQ (reference sequence). CDR3 DNA sequence: TGTGCCAGCAGCTCCGGAGGGACTTACAATGAGCAGTTCTTC. Translated: CASSSGGTYNEQFF.

The rearrangement links TRBV4-1 to TRBJ2-3, with no clear D. V dropped 1 base and J dropped 5 bases, with 7 bases sitting between them. Germline assignment: CDR1 MGHRA and CDR2 YSYEKL. CDR3 length equals 13 residues. The CDR3 loop is CASSQVGGDTQYF. CDR3 nucleotides: TGCGCCAGCAGCCAAGTCGGTGGAGATACGCAGTATTTT.